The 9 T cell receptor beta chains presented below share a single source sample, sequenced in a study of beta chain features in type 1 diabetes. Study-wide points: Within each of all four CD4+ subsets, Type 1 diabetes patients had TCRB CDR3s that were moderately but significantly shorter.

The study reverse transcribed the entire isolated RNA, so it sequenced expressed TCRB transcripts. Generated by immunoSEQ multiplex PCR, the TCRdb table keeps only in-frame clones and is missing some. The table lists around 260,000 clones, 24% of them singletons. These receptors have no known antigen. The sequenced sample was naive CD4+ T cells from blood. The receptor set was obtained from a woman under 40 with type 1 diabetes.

CDR3 nucleotide sequence: TGCAGCGTCAACTACAGGGGAGCTGGCTACACCTTC. This encodes CSVNYRGAGYTF. The V gene is TRBV29-1, the J gene TRBJ1-2; 7 nucleotides match TRBD1. This CDR3 is 12 amino acids long. Germline loops: CDR1 SQVTM, CDR2 ANQGSEA. Germline trimming cut 6 bases from V and 7 bases from J; bases unmatched to any gene: 8.

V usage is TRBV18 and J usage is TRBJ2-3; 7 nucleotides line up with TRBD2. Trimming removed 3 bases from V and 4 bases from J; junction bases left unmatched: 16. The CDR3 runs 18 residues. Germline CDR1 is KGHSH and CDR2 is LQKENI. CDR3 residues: CASSPGPPPGGRADTQYF. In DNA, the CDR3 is TGTGCCAGCTCACCTGGACCCCCCCCGGGAGGTAGAGCAGATACGCAGTATTTT.

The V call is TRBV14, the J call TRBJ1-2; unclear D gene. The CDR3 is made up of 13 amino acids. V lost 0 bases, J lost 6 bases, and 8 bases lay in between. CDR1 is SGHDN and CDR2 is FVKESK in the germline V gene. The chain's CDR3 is CASSQDRRNGYTF. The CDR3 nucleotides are TGTGCCAGCAGCCAAGATCGGAGAAATGGCTACACCTTC.

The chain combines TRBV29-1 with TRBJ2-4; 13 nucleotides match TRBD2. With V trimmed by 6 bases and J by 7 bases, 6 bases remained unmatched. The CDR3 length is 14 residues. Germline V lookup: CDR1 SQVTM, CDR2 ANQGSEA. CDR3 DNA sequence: TGCAGCGTCAGGACTAGCGGGAGAAATAACATTCAGTACTTC. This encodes CSVRTSGRNNIQYF.

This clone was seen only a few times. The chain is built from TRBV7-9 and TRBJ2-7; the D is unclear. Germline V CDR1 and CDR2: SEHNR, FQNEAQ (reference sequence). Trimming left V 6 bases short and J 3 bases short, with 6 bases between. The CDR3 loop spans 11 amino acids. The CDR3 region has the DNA TGTGCCAGCAGTCGTCGCTACGAGCAGTACTTC. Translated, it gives CASSRRYEQYF. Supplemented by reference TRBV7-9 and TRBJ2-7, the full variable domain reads DTGVSQNPRHKITKRGQNVTFRCDPISEHNRLYWYRQTLGQGPEFLTYFQNEAQLEKSRLLSDRFSAERPKGSFSTLEIQRTEQGDSAMYLCASSRRYEQYFGPGTRLTVT.

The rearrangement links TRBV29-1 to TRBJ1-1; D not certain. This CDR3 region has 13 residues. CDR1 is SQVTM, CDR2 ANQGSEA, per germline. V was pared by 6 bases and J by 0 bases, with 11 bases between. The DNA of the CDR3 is TGCAGCGTGCCAGGATCAATGAACACTGAAGCTTTCTTT. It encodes CSVPGSMNTEAFF. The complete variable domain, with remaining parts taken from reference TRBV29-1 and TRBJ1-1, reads SAVISQKPSRDICQRGTSLTIQCQVDSQVTMMFWYRQQPGQSLTLIATANQGSEATYESGFVIDKFPISRPNLTFSTLTVSNMSPEDSSIYLCSVPGSMNTEAFFGQGTRLTVV.

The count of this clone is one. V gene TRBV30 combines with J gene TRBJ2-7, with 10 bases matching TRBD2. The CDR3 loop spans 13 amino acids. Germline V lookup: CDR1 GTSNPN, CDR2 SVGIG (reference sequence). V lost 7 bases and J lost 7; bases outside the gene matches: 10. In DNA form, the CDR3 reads TGTGCCTACTCAGCGGGAGGGCCGTGGGAGCAGTACTTC. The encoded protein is CAYSAGGPWEQYF. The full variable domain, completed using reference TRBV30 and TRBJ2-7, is SQTIHQWPATLVQPVGSPLSLECTVEGTSNPNLYWYRQAAGRGLQLLFYSVGIGQISSEVPQNLSASRPQDRQFILSSKKLLLSDSGFYLCAYSAGGPWEQYFGPGTRLTVT.

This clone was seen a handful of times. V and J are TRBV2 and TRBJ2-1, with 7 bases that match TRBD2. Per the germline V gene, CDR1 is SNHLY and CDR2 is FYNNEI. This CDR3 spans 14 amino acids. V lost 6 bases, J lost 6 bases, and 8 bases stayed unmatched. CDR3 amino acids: CASRVTSSANEQFF. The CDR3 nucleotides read TGTGCCAGCAGGGTGACTAGCAGTGCCAATGAGCAGTTCTTC.

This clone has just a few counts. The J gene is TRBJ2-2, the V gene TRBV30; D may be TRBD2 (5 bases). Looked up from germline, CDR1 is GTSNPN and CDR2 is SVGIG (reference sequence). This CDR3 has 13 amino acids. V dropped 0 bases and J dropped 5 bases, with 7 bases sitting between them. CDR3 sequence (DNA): TGTGCCTGGAGTGTACGGGATACCGGGGAGCTGTTTTTT. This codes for CAWSVRDTGELFF.